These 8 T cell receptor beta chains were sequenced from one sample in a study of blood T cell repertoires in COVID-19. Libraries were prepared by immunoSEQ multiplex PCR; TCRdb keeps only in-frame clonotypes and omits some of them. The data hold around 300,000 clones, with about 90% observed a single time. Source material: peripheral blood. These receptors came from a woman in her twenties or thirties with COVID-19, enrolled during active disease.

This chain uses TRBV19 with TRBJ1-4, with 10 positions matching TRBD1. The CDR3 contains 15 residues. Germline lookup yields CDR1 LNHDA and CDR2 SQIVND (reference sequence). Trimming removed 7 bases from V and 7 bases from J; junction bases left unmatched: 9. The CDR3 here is CASTMKTGGSEKLFF. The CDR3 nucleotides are TGTGCCAGTACCATGAAGACAGGGGGCAGTGAAAAACTGTTTTTT.

The CDR3 reads CASNPGRESTQYF. As DNA, the CDR3 is TGTGCCAGCAACCCTGGGCGGGAGTCAACGCAGTATTTT. The J gene is TRBJ2-3, the V gene TRBV7-2; 7 bases are a match to TRBD2. The germline V gene has CDR1 SGHTA and CDR2 FQGNSA. The CDR3 is 13 amino acids. V dropped 7 bases and J dropped 9; count of bases not matched to a gene: 10.

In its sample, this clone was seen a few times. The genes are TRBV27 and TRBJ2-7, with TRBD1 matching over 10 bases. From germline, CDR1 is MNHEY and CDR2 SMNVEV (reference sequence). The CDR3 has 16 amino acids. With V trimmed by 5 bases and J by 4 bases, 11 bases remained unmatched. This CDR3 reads CASSLLRQGASYEQYF. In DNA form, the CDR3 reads TGTGCCAGCAGTCTACTTCGACAGGGGGCATCGTACGAGCAGTACTTC.

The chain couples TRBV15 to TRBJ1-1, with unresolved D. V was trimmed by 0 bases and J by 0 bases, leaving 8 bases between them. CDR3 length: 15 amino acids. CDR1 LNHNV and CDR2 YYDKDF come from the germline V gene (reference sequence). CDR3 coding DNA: TGTGCCACCAGCAGAGACCCCACGGTGAACACTGAAGCTTTCTTT. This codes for CATSRDPTVNTEAFF. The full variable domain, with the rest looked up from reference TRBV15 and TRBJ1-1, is DAMVIQNPRYQVTQFGKPVTLSCSQTLNHNVMYWYQQKSSQAPKLLFHYYDKDFNNEADTPDNFQSRRPNTSFCFLDIRSPGLGDTAMYLCATSRDPTVNTEAFFGQGTRLTVV.

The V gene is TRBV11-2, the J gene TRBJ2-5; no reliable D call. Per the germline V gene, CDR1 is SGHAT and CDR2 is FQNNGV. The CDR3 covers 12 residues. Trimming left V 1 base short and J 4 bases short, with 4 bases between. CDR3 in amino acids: CASSLASETQYF. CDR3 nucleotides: TGTGCCAGCAGCTTAGCCTCAGAGACCCAGTACTTC.

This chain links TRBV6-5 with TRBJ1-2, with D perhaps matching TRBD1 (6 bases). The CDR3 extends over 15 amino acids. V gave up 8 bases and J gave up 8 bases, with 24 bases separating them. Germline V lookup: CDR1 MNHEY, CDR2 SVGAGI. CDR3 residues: CASYPVHGGAVGYTF. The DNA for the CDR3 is TGTGCCAGCTACCCGGTTCATGGGGGGGCAGTGGGCTACACCTTC.

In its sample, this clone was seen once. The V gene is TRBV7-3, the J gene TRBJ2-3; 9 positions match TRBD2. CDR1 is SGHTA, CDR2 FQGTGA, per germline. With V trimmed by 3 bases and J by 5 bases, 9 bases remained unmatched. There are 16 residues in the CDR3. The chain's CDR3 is CASSLISGREGDTQYF. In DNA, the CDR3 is TGTGCCAGCAGCTTGATCAGCGGGCGGGAGGGAGATACGCAGTATTTT.

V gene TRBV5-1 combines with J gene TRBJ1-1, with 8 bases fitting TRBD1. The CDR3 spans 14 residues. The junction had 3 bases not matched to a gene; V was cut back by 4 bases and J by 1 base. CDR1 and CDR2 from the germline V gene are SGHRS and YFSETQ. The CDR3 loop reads CASSRTGSNTEAFF. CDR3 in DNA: TGCGCCAGCAGCCGGACAGGGTCGAACACTGAAGCTTTCTTT.